The sample holds a few counts of the clone carrying this TCR beta chain. This sample is part of a study of blood T cell repertoires in COVID-19. Study-level information: Some COVID-19 samples were acute and others convalescent; all came from the United States, Italy and Spain. The analysed material was cDNA or gDNA that came from T cells, B-cell-depleted T cells, or PBMCs.

Original data processing: It was from reference gene primer amplification that nucleated cell counts were estimated. Method: immunoSEQ multiplex PCR; TCRdb's copy keeps in-frame clones and lacks some. Clone size and the V and J calls come from that table; the DNA yielded D and trimming. This repertoire shows hundreds of thousands of clones, approximately 82% found once; its top ten account for about 3.9%. Germline V gene sequence: CDR1 SQVTM, CDR2 ANQGSEA. After removal of 3 bases from V and 7 bases from J, the junction contained 8 bases not matched to a gene. CDR3 length: 14 residues. This sequence joins TRBV29-1 and TRBJ2-1; 8 positions agree with TRBD2. The TCR sequence derives from a woman over 75 with acute or convalescent COVID-19. Source material: peripheral blood. In DNA, the CDR3 is TGCAGCGTTGACCCCGGGGGGGCCGGGAATGAGCAGTTCTTC. It codes for CSVDPGGAGNEQFF.